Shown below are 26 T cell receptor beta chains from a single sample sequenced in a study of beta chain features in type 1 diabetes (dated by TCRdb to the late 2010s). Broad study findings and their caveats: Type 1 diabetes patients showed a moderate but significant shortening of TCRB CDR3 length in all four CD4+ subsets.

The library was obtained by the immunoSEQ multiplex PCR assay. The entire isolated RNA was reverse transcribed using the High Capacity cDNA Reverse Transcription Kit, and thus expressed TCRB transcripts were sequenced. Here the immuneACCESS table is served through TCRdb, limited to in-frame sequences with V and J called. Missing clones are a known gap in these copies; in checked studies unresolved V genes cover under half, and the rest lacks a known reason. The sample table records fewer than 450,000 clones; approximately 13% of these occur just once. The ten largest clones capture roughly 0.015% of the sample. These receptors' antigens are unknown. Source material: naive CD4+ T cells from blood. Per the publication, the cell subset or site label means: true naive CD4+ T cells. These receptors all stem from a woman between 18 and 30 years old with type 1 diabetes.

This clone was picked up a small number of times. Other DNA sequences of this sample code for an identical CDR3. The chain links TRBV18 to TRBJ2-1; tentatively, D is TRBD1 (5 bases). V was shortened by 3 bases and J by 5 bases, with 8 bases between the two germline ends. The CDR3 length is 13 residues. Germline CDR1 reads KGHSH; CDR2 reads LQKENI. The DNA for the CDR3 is TGTGCCAGCTCACCTGGCAGGGACAATGAGCAGTTCTTC. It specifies CASSPGRDNEQFF.

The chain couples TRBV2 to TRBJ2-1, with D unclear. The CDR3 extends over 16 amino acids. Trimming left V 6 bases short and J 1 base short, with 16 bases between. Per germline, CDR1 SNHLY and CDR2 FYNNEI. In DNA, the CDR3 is TGTGCCAGCAGCCCGAGAGGAGCTACATCCTACAATGAGCAGTTCTTC. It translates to CASSPRGATSYNEQFF.

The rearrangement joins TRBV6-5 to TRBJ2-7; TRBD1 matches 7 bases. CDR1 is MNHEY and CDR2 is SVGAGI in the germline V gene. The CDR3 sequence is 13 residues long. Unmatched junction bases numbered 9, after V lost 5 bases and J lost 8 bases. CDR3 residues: CASSEALQGQQYV. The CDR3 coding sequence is TGTGCCAGCAGTGAAGCCCTACAGGGGCAGCAGTACGTC.

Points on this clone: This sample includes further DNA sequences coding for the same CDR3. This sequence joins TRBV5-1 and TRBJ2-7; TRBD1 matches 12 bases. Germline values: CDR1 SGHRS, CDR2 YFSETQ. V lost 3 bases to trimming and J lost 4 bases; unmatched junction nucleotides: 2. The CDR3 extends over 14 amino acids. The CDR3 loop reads CASSSGQGAYEQYF. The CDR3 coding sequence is TGCGCCAGCAGCTCGGGACAGGGGGCTTACGAGCAGTACTTC.

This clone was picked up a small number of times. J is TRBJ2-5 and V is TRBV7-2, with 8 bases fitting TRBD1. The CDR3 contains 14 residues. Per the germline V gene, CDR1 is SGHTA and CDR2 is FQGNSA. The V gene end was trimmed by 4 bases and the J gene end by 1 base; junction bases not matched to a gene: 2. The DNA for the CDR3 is TGTGCCAGCAGCTACCAGGGGGCCCAAGAGACCCAGTACTTC. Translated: CASSYQGAQETQYF.

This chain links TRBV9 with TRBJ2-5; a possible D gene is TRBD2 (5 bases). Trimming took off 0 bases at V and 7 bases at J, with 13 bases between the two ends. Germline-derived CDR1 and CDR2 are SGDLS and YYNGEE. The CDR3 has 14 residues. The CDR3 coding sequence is TGTGCCAGCAGCGTAGTGGGGAGTGGAGGGACCCAGTACTTC. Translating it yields CASSVVGSGGTQYF.

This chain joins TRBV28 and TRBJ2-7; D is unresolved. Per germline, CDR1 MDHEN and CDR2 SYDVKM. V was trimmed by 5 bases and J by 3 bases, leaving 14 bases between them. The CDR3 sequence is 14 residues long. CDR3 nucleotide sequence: TGTGCCAGCAGTGCACGCGTTGGAAACTACGAGCAGTACGTC. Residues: CASSARVGNYEQYV.

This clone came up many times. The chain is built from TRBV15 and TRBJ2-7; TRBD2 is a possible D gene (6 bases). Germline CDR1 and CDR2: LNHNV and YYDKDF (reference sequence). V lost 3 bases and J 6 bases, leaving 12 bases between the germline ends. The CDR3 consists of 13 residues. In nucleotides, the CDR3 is TGTGCCACCAGCAGGGACTATCGCAGCGAGCAGTACGTC. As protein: CATSRDYRSEQYV.

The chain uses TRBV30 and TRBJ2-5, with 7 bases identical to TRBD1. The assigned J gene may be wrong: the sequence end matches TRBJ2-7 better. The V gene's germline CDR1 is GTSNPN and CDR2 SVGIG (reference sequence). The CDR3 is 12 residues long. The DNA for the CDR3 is TGTGCCTTAGGGGGCGGATCCTACGAGCAGTACTTC. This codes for CALGGGSYEQYF.

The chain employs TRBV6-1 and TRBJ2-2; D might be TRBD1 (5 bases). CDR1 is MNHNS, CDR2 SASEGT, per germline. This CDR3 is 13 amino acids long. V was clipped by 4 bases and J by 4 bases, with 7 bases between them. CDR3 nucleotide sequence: TGTGCCAGCAGTGGACAGCCCACCGGGGAGCTGTTTTTT. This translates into CASSGQPTGELFF.

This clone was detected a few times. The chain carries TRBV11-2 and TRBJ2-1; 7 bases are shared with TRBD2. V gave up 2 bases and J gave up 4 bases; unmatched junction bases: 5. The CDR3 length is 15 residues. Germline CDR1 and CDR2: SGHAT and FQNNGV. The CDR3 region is CASSLYLAEYNEQFF. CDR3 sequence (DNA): TGTGCCAGCAGCTTATACCTAGCGGAGTACAATGAGCAGTTCTTC.

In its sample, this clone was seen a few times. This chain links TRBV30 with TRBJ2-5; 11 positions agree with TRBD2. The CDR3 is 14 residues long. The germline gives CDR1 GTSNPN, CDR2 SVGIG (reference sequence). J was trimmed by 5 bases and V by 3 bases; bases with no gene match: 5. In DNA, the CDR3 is TGTGCCTGGAGGGGGACTAGCGGCTTGGAGACCCAGTACTTC. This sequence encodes CAWRGTSGLETQYF.

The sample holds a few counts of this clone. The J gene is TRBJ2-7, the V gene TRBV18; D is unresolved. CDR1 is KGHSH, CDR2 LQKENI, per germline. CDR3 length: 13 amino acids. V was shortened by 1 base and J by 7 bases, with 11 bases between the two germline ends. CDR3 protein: CASSPRGDGEQYF. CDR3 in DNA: TGTGCCAGCTCACCACGCGGAGATGGAGAGCAGTACTTC.

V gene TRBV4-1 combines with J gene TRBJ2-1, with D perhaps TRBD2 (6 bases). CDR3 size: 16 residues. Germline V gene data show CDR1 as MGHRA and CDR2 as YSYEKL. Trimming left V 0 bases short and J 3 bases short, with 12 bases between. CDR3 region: CASSQDVQEGYNEQFF. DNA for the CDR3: TGCGCCAGCAGCCAAGATGTGCAGGAGGGCTACAATGAGCAGTTCTTC.

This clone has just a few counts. CDR3 region: CASTAGAQYNEQFF. The CDR3 nucleotides are TGTGCCAGCACAGCGGGGGCCCAATACAATGAGCAGTTCTTC. The chain recombines TRBV7-9 with TRBJ2-1; 8 bases match TRBD2. This CDR3 spans 14 amino acids. J was trimmed by 4 bases and V by 7 bases; bases with no gene match: 6. Germline lookup yields CDR1 SEHNR and CDR2 FQNEAQ (reference sequence).

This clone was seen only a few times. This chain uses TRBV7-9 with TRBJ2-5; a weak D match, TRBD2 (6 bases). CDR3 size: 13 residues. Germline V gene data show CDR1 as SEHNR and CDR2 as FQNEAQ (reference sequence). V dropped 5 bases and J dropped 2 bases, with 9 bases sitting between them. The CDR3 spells CASSPTSQETQYF. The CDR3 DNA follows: TGTGCCAGCAGCCCGACTAGTCAAGAGACCCAGTACTTC.

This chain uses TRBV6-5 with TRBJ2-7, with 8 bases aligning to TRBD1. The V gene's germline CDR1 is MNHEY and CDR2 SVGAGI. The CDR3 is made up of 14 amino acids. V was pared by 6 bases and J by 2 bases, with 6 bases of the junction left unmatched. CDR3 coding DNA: TGTGCCAGCAGGACGGACAGGGTCCCCTACGAGCAGTACTTC. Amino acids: CASRTDRVPYEQYF.

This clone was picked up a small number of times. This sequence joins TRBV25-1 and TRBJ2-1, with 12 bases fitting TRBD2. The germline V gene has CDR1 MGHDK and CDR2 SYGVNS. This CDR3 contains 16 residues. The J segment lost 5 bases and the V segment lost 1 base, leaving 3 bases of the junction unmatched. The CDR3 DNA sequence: TGTGCCAGCAGTGAATCGACTAGCGGGAGAAACAATGAGCAGTTCTTC. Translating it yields CASSESTSGRNNEQFF.

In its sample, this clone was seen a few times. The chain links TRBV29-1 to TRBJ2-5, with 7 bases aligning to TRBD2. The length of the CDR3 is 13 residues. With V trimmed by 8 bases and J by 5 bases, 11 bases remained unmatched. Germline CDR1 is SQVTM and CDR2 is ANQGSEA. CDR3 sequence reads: CSTPGGGRETQYF. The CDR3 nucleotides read TGCAGCACCCCAGGCGGGGGAAGGGAGACCCAGTACTTC. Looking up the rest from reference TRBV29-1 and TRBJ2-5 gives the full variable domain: SAVISQKPSRDICQRGTSLTIQCQVDSQVTMMFWYRQQPGQSLTLIATANQGSEATYESGFVIDKFPISRPNLTFSTLTVSNMSPEDSSIYLCSTPGGGRETQYFGPGTRLLVL.

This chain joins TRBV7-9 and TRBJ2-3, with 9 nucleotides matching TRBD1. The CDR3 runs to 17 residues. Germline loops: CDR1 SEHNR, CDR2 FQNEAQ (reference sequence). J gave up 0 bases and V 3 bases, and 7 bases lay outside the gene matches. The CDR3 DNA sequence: TGTGCCAGCAGCTTTCCGACAGGGGGAACTAGCACAGATACGCAGTATTTT. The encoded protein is CASSFPTGGTSTDTQYF.

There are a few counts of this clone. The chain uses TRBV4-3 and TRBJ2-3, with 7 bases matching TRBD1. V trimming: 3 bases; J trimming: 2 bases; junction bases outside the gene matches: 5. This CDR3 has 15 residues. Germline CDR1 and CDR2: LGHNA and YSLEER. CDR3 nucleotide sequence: TGCGCCAGCAGCCAGAGGACAGGATCCACAGATACGCAGTATTTT. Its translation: CASSQRTGSTDTQYF.

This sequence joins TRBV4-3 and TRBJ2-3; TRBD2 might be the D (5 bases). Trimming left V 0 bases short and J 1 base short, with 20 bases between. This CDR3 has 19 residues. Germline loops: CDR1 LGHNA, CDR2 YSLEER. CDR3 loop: CASSQESGTGVGRTDTQYF. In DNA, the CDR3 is TGCGCCAGCAGCCAAGAAAGTGGTACCGGGGTCGGGCGCACAGATACGCAGTATTTT.

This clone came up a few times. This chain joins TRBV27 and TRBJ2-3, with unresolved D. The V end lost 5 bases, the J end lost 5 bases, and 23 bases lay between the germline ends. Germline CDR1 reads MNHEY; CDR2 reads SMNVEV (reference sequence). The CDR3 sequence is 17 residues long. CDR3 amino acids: CASSPFIESRVEDTQYF. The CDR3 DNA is TGTGCCAGCAGTCCATTCATTGAGAGTCGGGTCGAAGATACGCAGTATTTT.

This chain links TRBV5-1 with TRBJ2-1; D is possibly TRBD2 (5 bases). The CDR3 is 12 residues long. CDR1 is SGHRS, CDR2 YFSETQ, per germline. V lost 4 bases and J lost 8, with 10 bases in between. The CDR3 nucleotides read TGCGCCAGCAGCGTTGGGAGAGATGAGCAGTTCTTC. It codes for CASSVGRDEQFF.

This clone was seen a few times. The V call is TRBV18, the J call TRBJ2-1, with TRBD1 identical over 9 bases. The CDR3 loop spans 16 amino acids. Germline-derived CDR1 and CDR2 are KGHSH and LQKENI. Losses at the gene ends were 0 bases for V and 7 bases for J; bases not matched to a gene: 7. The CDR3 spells CASSPPGTGYRNEQFF. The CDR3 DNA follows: TGTGCCAGCTCACCACCCGGGACAGGGTACCGAAATGAGCAGTTCTTC.

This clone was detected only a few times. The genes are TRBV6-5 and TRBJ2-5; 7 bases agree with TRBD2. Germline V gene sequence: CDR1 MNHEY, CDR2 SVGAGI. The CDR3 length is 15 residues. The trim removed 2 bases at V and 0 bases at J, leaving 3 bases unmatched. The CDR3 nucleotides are TGTGCCAGCAGTTACGGGAGGGGACACCAAGAGACCCAGTACTTC. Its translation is CASSYGRGHQETQYF.